This entry lists 13 T cell receptor beta chains sequenced from one sample in a study of cytotoxic CD8 clonotypes in ibrutinib-treated CLL. Sequenced by immunoSEQ multiplex PCR; TCRdb stores in-frame clones only, minus some. The table shows approximately 340,000 clones, with roughly 67% occurring only once. The sample here was PBMCs, taken after 36 months of ibrutinib treatment. These receptors originate from a human donor with chronic lymphocytic leukemia.

Concerning this clone itself: This sample also contains other DNA sequences that code for the same CDR3. The rearrangement links TRBV29-1 to TRBJ2-3; 9 bases match TRBD1. This CDR3 spans 12 amino acids. The germline V gene has CDR1 SQVTM and CDR2 ANQGSEA. The V gene end was trimmed by 4 bases and the J gene end by 6 bases; junction bases not matched to a gene: 2. The CDR3 region is CSVGQGGDTQYF. CDR3 sequence (DNA): TGCAGCGTTGGACAGGGGGGCGATACGCAGTATTTT.

The chain couples TRBV9 to TRBJ2-4; D ambiguous. Germline V CDR1 and CDR2: SGDLS, YYNGEE. V gave up 2 bases and J gave up 6 bases, with 9 bases separating them. The CDR3 is made up of 13 amino acids. This CDR3 is CASSVGGGNIQYF. CDR3 DNA: TGTGCCAGCAGCGTGGGCGGCGGAAACATTCAGTACTTC.

This clone was counted a few times. The rearrangement uses TRBV6-5 and TRBJ2-2; no reliable D call. This CDR3 has 14 amino acids. V dropped 2 bases and J dropped 6 bases, with 10 bases sitting between them. CDR1 and CDR2 from the germline V gene are MNHEY and SVGAGI. The CDR3 DNA sequence: TGTGCCAGCAGTTACATCCCAGCGTCCGGGGAGCTGTTTTTT. Translated, it gives CASSYIPASGELFF.

The J gene is TRBJ1-4, the V gene TRBV11-2; D is possibly TRBD1 (6 bases). With 4 bases removed from V and 5 bases from J, the gap between germline ends came to 20 bases. The germline V gene encodes CDR1 SGHAT and CDR2 FQNNGV. CDR3 length: 17 amino acids. The CDR3 sequence: CASSWAGQGQRNEKLFF. Here the CDR3 DNA reads TGTGCCAGCAGCTGGGCAGGGCAGGGGCAAAGGAATGAAAAACTGTTTTTT.

The V and J genes are TRBV6-5 and TRBJ2-1; maybe TRBD2 (6 bases). The CDR3 totals 15 residues. With 2 bases removed from V and 3 bases from J, the gap between germline ends came to 11 bases. Looked up from germline, CDR1 is MNHEY and CDR2 is SVGAGI. The CDR3: CASSYGRLGYNEQFF. In nucleotides, the CDR3 is TGTGCCAGCAGTTACGGGAGGTTGGGCTACAATGAGCAGTTCTTC.

This rearrangement joins TRBV4-3 to TRBJ2-7, with 8 bases that match TRBD2. The germline gives CDR1 LGHNA, CDR2 YSLEER. After removal of 2 bases from V and 3 bases from J, the junction contained 6 bases not matched to a gene. CDR3 length: 15 residues. The CDR3 bases are TGCGCCAGCAGCCAACGGGGGGGAGCCGGCTACGAGCAGTACTTC. Amino acids: CASSQRGGAGYEQYF.

The chain joins TRBV29-1 to TRBJ2-7; TRBD1 matches 8 bases. The CDR3 loop spans 14 amino acids. The trim removed 0 bases at V and 5 bases at J, leaving 6 bases unmatched. CDR1 SQVTM and CDR2 ANQGSEA come from the germline V gene. Here the CDR3 DNA reads TGCAGCGTTGAAGATACAGGGGGAAACGACGAGCAGTACTTC. Translation gives CSVEDTGGNDEQYF.

This clone has just one count. This chain links TRBV27 with TRBJ1-1, with D unresolved. This CDR3 is built from 15 residues. V gave up 4 bases and J gave up 5 bases, with 17 bases separating them. Germline lookup yields CDR1 MNHEY and CDR2 SMNVEV (reference sequence). The CDR3 region is CASSSRDTRGTEAFF. The CDR3 DNA is TGTGCCAGCAGTTCCCGAGACACCCGCGGAACTGAAGCTTTCTTT.

This clone has more than one count but fewer than ten. The rearrangement uses TRBV10-3 and TRBJ2-7; D call uncertain. This CDR3 is 13 amino acids long. Germline values: CDR1 ENHRY, CDR2 SYGVKD. V lost 5 bases to trimming and J lost 5 bases, with 13 bases between them. For the CDR3, the DNA is TGTGCCATCAGTCCGTCGGTACCCCACGAGCAGTACTTC. This sequence encodes CAISPSVPHEQYF.

The rearrangement links TRBV28 to TRBJ1-5; 7 bases are a match to TRBD1. CDR1 is MDHEN and CDR2 is SYDVKM in the germline V gene. The CDR3 runs to 14 residues. Trimming cost V 6 bases and J 1 base; bases outside gene matches: 3. CDR3: CASRRGGSNQPQHF. As DNA, the CDR3 is TGTGCCAGCAGAAGAGGGGGCAGCAATCAGCCCCAGCATTTT.

Only a few counts were recorded for this clone. The chain carries TRBV7-3 and TRBJ2-2; D is unresolved. Looked up from germline, CDR1 is SGHTA and CDR2 is FQGTGA. The CDR3 extends over 18 amino acids. Trimming stripped 2 bases from V and 4 bases from J, with 20 bases between. CDR3 in DNA: TGTGCCAGCAGCTTAGGGCCGCAGACCCGATTCTCCACCGGGGAGCTGTTTTTT. This gives the protein CASSLGPQTRFSTGELFF.

The CDR3 protein is CASSLTGYGYTF. The CDR3 DNA reads TGTGCCAGCAGCTTAACCGGATATGGCTACACCTTC. The chain uses TRBV5-6 and TRBJ1-2; D is unclear. The CDR3 is 12 residues long. Germline assignment: CDR1 SGHDT and CDR2 YYEEEE. Trimming left V 2 bases short and J 5 bases short, with 7 bases between. The full variable domain, its missing parts supplied by reference TRBV5-6 and TRBJ1-2, is DAGVTQSPTHLIKTRGQQVTLRCSPKSGHDTVSWYQQALGQGPQFIFQYYEEEERQRGNFPDRFSGHQFPNYSSELNVNALLLGDSALYLCASSLTGYGYTFGSGTRLTVV.

V usage is TRBV6-1 and J usage is TRBJ1-5; 8 nucleotides align to TRBD1. Losses at the gene ends were 4 bases for V and 3 bases for J; bases not matched to a gene: 11. This CDR3 is 17 amino acids long. Looked up from germline, CDR1 is MNHNS and CDR2 is SASEGT. CDR3: CASSGRDRTLLNQPQHF. The CDR3 nucleotides read TGTGCCAGCAGTGGCCGGGACAGGACCTTACTCAATCAGCCCCAGCATTTT.